A selection of T cell receptor beta chains follows, all from one sample in a study of blood T cell repertoires in COVID-19. Libraries were prepared by immunoSEQ multiplex PCR; TCRdb keeps only in-frame clonotypes and omits some of them. The sample records nearly 110,000 clones, roughly 84% being singletons. The sample was peripheral blood. The receptors derive from a human donor in a cohort sampled during active COVID-19. Both conserved end residues are part of each CDR3. D genes are given only for firm matches. Size is stated for part of the rows, as once, few or many counts, or as a class when the clone is expanded.

j_call	clone_size	d_call	v_call	cdr3_nt	cdr3_aa
TRBJ2-2	-	-	TRBV4-3	TGCGCCAGCAGCCAATTTAGGGGGTCCGGGGAGCTGTTTTTT	CASSQFRGSGELFF
TRBJ2-2	-	TRBD2	TRBV10-2	TGCGCCAGCAGTGAGGGCAGGACTAGCGGAGGGGGGGAGCTGTTTTTT	CASSEGRTSGGGELFF
TRBJ2-2	-	-	TRBV7-2	TGTGCCAGCAGAATAGCGTCCGGGGAGCTGTTTTTT	CASRIASGELFF
TRBJ2-2	few	-	TRBV7-2	TGTGCCAGCAGCTCCCAGGGTAACGGGGAGCTGTTTTTT	CASSSQGNGELFF
TRBJ2-3	-	-	TRBV18	TGTGCCAGCTCACCACGATCCGGTCGCACAGATACGCAGTATTTT	CASSPRSGRTDTQYF
TRBJ1-5	-	-	TRBV28	TGTGCCAGCAGGCCGGGGCCTCCGAGCGGGCAGCCCCAGCATTTT	CASRPGPPSGQPQHF
TRBJ2-7	-	TRBD2	TRBV19	TGTGCCAGTAGTATAGACGCGGGAGGGTCCTACGAGCAGTACTTC	CASSIDAGGSYEQYF
TRBJ2-1	-	-	TRBV3-1/TRBV3-2	TGTGCCAGCAGCCCAGATACAGTGCACAATGAGCAGTTCTTC	CASSPDTVHNEQFF
TRBJ1-2	-	-	TRBV6-5	TGTGCCAGCAGTTACGCCCGGGGGTCAGACAATGGCTACACCTTC	CASSYARGSDNGYTF
TRBJ1-2	-	-	TRBV19	TGTGCCAGTAGTATGGGGGGGGCGGACTATGGCTACACCTTC	CASSMGGADYGYTF
TRBJ1-1	-	-	TRBV7-2	TGTGCCAGCAGCTATTATGGGGCCATGAACACTGAAGCTTTCTTT	CASSYYGAMNTEAFF
TRBJ1-1	-	TRBD1	TRBV27	TGTGCCAGCAGTGCTTTCGGGACAGGGTCTGAAGCTTTCTTT	CASSAFGTGSEAFF
TRBJ1-4	-	-	TRBV4-1	TGCGCCAGCAGCCAAGTGGGGCTTGGGGGGTATGAAAAACTGTTTTTT	CASSQVGLGGYEKLFF
TRBJ2-3	-	-	TRBV4-2	TGTGCCAGCAGCTCCAACCCACAAGCGCCAACTAGCACAGATACGCAGTATTTT	CASSSNPQAPTSTDTQYF
TRBJ1-1	-	-	TRBV7-2	TGTGCCAGCAGCACACATGGGGGGACTGAAGCTTTCTTT	CASSTHGGTEAFF
TRBJ2-1	-	-	TRBV10-3	TGTGCCATAGGAGACGGCCTCGGTGAGCAGTTCTTC	CAIGDGLGEQFF